Included here is one T cell receptor (beta chain) sequence, with context. Looked up from germline, CDR1 is DFQATT and CDR2 is SNEGSKA (reference sequence). The trim removed 4 bases at V and 12 bases at J, leaving 4 bases unmatched. The CDR3 runs to 10 residues. Random hexamers primed reverse transcription of about 0.5 to 1 ug RNA. MiXCR, run by TCRdb on the immunoSEQ multiplex PCR reads, gives a single entry per CDR3 protein. Altogether about 160,000 distinct CDR3 sequences are present, approximately 94% being singletons, with the ten largest covering approximately 0.12%. The data derive from a study of CD8 T cells in Susac syndrome.

Sequenced input: CD4+ T cells from PBMCs. The chain is built from TRBV20-1 and TRBJ1-1; 8 positions match TRBD1. The clonotype originates from a human donor with Susac syndrome. The chain's CDR3 is CSAKDRETFF. The CDR3, as DNA: TGCAGTGCTAAGGACAGGGAAACTTTCTTT.